These 27 T cell receptor beta chains came from one sample sequenced in a study of cytomegalovirus exposure and HLA in healthy donors. Clones were read by immunoSEQ multiplex PCR, and TCRdb kept only the in-frame ones, dropping some. Of over 100,000 clones detected, 88% appear once; the ten largest clones hold about 6%. The material sequenced was PBMCs. The receptor set was obtained from a woman in her late teens or twenties in good health and CMV-seropositive.

V gene TRBV4-2 combines with J gene TRBJ2-5; TRBD2 matches at 8 bases. The length of the CDR3 is 16 residues. The ends lost 1 base at V and 1 base at J; junction bases unmatched: 5. Germline assignment: CDR1 LGHNA and CDR2 YNFKEQ. The CDR3 sequence is CASSQASSGLQETQYF. CDR3 DNA sequence: TGTGCCAGCAGCCAAGCGTCTAGCGGGCTCCAAGAGACCCAGTACTTC.

This clone appeared a few times. The rearrangement links TRBV13 to TRBJ1-2; D call uncertain. The V and J ends lost 6 bases and 9 bases respectively, with 20 bases between them. This CDR3 has 14 amino acids. Germline CDR1 PRHDT, CDR2 FYEKMQ (reference sequence). CDR3 DNA sequence: TGTGCCAGCAGGCTCTTATCACCCGGGGTTAGCTACACCTTC. This encodes CASRLLSPGVSYTF.

CDR3 DNA: TGTGCCTGGACCCCTGTAAGGGGGAACCGGGGCGAGCAGTACTTC. This encodes CAWTPVRGNRGEQYF. The chain is built from TRBV30 and TRBJ2-7; tentative D call: TRBD1 (6 bases). The CDR3 runs to 15 residues. V was cut by 4 bases and J by 6 bases, with 22 bases left in between. The germline V gene has CDR1 GTSNPN and CDR2 SVGIG (reference sequence).

The chain links TRBV27 to TRBJ2-1; D possibly corresponds to TRBD2 (6 bases). V lost 8 bases and J 0 bases, leaving 11 bases between the germline ends. This CDR3 is 14 amino acids long. CDR1 and CDR2 from the germline V gene are MNHEY and SMNVEV (reference sequence). This chain's CDR3 is CASGAGSSYNEQFF. The CDR3 DNA sequence: TGTGCCAGCGGGGCGGGGAGCTCCTACAATGAGCAGTTCTTC.

The V call is TRBV2, the J call TRBJ2-5; D remains ambiguous. V was pared by 2 bases and J by 1 base, with 8 bases between. The CDR3 is 14 residues long. Germline V gene sequence: CDR1 SNHLY, CDR2 FYNNEI. The CDR3 sequence is CASSELGGQETQYF. CDR3 DNA: TGTGCCAGCAGTGAACTCGGTGGCCAAGAGACCCAGTACTTC.

This chain uses TRBV7-9 with TRBJ1-3; D uncertain. The germline gives CDR1 SEHNR, CDR2 FQNEAQ (reference sequence). The CDR3 consists of 13 residues. Trimming stripped 5 bases from V and 0 bases from J, with 5 bases between. This chain's CDR3 is CASSLSSGNTIYF. CDR3 coding DNA: TGTGCCAGCAGCCTAAGCTCTGGAAACACCATATATTTT.

The chain carries TRBV7-9 and TRBJ2-1; D may be TRBD1 (5 bases). The CDR3 sequence is 14 residues long. From germline, CDR1 is SEHNR and CDR2 FQNEAQ (reference sequence). V shed 2 bases and J shed 8 bases, with 13 bases lying between them. The CDR3 loop is CASSLRRDGDEQFF. The CDR3 nucleotides are TGTGCCAGCAGCTTACGCAGGGATGGGGATGAGCAGTTCTTC.

The sample holds a few counts of this clone. The chain links TRBV29-1 to TRBJ1-1; tentative D call: TRBD1 (6 bases). CDR3 length: 13 residues. CDR1 is SQVTM, CDR2 ANQGSEA, per germline. Between the trimmed V and J ends, which lost 3 bases and 1 base, there was a span of 9 bases. The CDR3: CSVETQGNTEAFF. In DNA form, the CDR3 reads TGCAGCGTTGAGACACAGGGGAACACTGAAGCTTTCTTT.

This clone was detected once. This chain uses TRBV18 with TRBJ2-1; 15 bases fit TRBD2. V lost 3 bases to trimming and J lost 7 bases; unmatched junction nucleotides: 4. Germline V lookup: CDR1 KGHSH, CDR2 LQKENI. This CDR3 has 16 amino acids. The DNA for the CDR3 is TGTGCCAGCTCACCTAGGGGACTAGCGGGAGGTAATGAGCAGTTCTTC. This encodes CASSPRGLAGGNEQFF. Combining the CDR3 with reference TRBV18 and TRBJ2-1 gives the whole variable domain NAGVMQNPRHLVRRRGQEARLRCSPMKGHSHVYWYRQLPEEGLKFMVYLQKENIIDESGMPKERFSAEFPKEGPSILRIQQVVRGDSAAYFCASSPRGLAGGNEQFFGPGTRLTVL.

In this sample, this clone turned up once. J is TRBJ2-7 and V is TRBV6-5, with D uncertain. The V and J ends lost 0 bases and 0 bases respectively, with 9 bases between them. The CDR3 sequence is 15 residues long. Germline loops: CDR1 MNHEY, CDR2 SVGAGI. The CDR3 here is CASSYSLADSYEQYF. CDR3 nucleotide sequence: TGTGCCAGCAGTTACTCGTTGGCCGACTCCTACGAGCAGTACTTC.

The rearrangement joins TRBV6-5 to TRBJ1-2, with 10 bases matching TRBD1. Germline values: CDR1 MNHEY, CDR2 SVGAGI. The CDR3 is 14 amino acids. With V trimmed by 6 bases and J by 6 bases, 7 bases remained unmatched. CDR3 sequence: CASSRDRGRNGYTF. In nucleotides, the CDR3 is TGTGCCAGCAGCCGGGACAGGGGACGCAATGGCTACACCTTC.

This clone was detected once. This rearrangement joins TRBV5-1 to TRBJ2-5; 9 nucleotides align to TRBD2. The CDR3 contains 15 residues. Per the germline V gene, CDR1 is SGHRS and CDR2 is YFSETQ. Losses at the gene ends were 0 bases for V and 1 base for J; bases not matched to a gene: 1. In DNA form, the CDR3 reads TGCGCCAGCAGCTTGGGCGGGGGGGGCCAAGAGACCCAGTACTTC. Residues: CASSLGGGGQETQYF. Variable domain in full (rest from reference TRBV5-1 and TRBJ2-5): KAGVTQTPRYLIKTRGQQVTLSCSPISGHRSVSWYQQTPGQGLQFLFEYFSETQRNKGNFPGRFSGRQFSNSRSEMNVSTLELGDSALYLCASSLGGGGQETQYFGPGTRLLVL.

J is TRBJ1-1 and V is TRBV5-1; tentative D call: TRBD1 (6 bases). Germline CDR1 SGHRS, CDR2 YFSETQ. Trimming pared 5 bases from V and 2 bases from J, leaving 16 bases between. The CDR3 covers 15 residues. CDR3 amino acids: CASRTIQGLNTEAFF. As DNA, the CDR3 is TGCGCCAGCAGGACTATACAGGGCCTAAACACTGAAGCTTTCTTT.

The gene calls are TRBV18 and TRBJ2-7; D not certain. Per the germline V gene, CDR1 is KGHSH and CDR2 is LQKENI. The V end was cut by 3 bases, the J end by 1 base, with 13 bases between. The CDR3 loop spans 15 amino acids. The CDR3 DNA follows: TGTGCCAGCTCACCTTCAAGTCCGGGTTCCTACGAGCAGTACTTC. Protein product: CASSPSSPGSYEQYF.

This clone was counted once. This sequence joins TRBV5-1 and TRBJ2-5; 7 bases are a match to TRBD2. The CDR3 is 15 amino acids. Germline loops: CDR1 SGHRS, CDR2 YFSETQ. V dropped 2 bases and J dropped 4; count of bases not matched to a gene: 8. The CDR3 reads CASSFGRGIGETQYF. CDR3 coding DNA: TGCGCCAGCAGCTTCGGGCGGGGGATCGGAGAGACCCAGTACTTC.

This chain uses TRBV5-6 with TRBJ2-1, with 8 bases matching TRBD1. V dropped 4 bases and J dropped 9; count of bases not matched to a gene: 3. CDR3 length: 12 residues. Germline CDR1 is SGHDT and CDR2 is YYEEEE. The CDR3 here is CASSLTGGEQFF. The CDR3 coding sequence is TGTGCCAGCAGCCTCACAGGGGGTGAGCAGTTCTTC. Complete variable domain (other parts from reference TRBV5-6 and TRBJ2-1): DAGVTQSPTHLIKTRGQQVTLRCSPKSGHDTVSWYQQALGQGPQFIFQYYEEEERQRGNFPDRFSGHQFPNYSSELNVNALLLGDSALYLCASSLTGGEQFFGPGTRLTVL.

The V and J genes are TRBV7-8 and TRBJ2-7, with TRBD2 as a possible D gene (5 bases). The CDR3 is 11 residues long. Germline values: CDR1 SGHVS, CDR2 FQNEAQ. V shed 7 bases and J shed 6 bases, with 10 bases lying between them. The CDR3 loop reads CASTSAGEQYF. The DNA of the CDR3 is TGTGCCAGCACGTCCGCGGGCGAGCAGTACTTC.

The genes are TRBV7-9 and TRBJ1-2; D uncertain. The CDR3 covers 12 residues. The germline V gene encodes CDR1 SEHNR and CDR2 FQNEAQ (reference sequence). The V end lost 4 bases, the J end lost 5 bases, and 8 bases lay between the germline ends. DNA of the CDR3: TGTGCCAGCAGCTCGAGGGCATATGGCTACACCTTC. Protein product: CASSSRAYGYTF.

The J gene is TRBJ2-1, the V gene TRBV9; TRBD1 aligns across 7 bases. Unmatched junction bases numbered 10, after V lost 2 bases and J lost 8 bases. CDR1 is SGDLS and CDR2 is YYNGEE in the germline V gene. The CDR3 sequence is 15 residues long. CDR3 nucleotide sequence: TGTGCCAGCAGCGTTCGGGACAGCAGACCGCATGAGCAGTTCTTC. Amino acid sequence: CASSVRDSRPHEQFF. The entire variable domain, with the rest obtained from reference TRBV9 and TRBJ2-1, is as follows: DSGVTQTPKHLITATGQRVTLRCSPRSGDLSVYWYQQSLDQGLQFLIQYYNGEERAKGNILERFSAQQFPDLHSELNLSSLELGDSALYFCASSVRDSRPHEQFFGPGTRLTVL.

This chain joins TRBV5-1 and TRBJ2-7; 8 bases agree with TRBD1. This CDR3 has 14 amino acids. Trimming cost V 3 bases and J 7 bases; bases outside gene matches: 9. Germline-derived CDR1 and CDR2 are SGHRS and YFSETQ. The CDR3 coding sequence is TGCGCCAGCAGCTCTTCGGGACAGGCCGGGGAGCAGTACTTC. Protein sequence: CASSSSGQAGEQYF.

This chain uses TRBV7-3 with TRBJ2-3; the D is unclear. V shed 5 bases and J shed 2 bases, with 11 bases lying between them. This CDR3 has 14 residues. Per germline, CDR1 SGHTA and CDR2 FQGTGA. CDR3 sequence: CASSPVSSTDTQYF. CDR3 in DNA: TGTGCCAGCAGCCCGGTCTCTTCCACAGATACGCAGTATTTT. The full variable domain, rest sourced from reference TRBV7-3 and TRBJ2-3, is GAGVSQTPSNKVTEKGKYVELRCDPISGHTALYWYRQSLGQGPEFLIYFQGTGAADDSGLPNDRFFAVRPEGSVSTLKIQRTERGDSAVYLCASSPVSSTDTQYFGPGTRLTVL.

This chain connects TRBV5-6 to TRBJ2-1, with D possibly matching TRBD1 (6 bases). The CDR3 has 12 amino acids. V shed 4 bases and J shed 9 bases, with 11 bases lying between them. The germline CDR1 and CDR2 sequences are SGHDT and YYEEEE. The CDR3 sequence is CASSGGLTEQFF. CDR3 DNA sequence: TGTGCCAGCAGCGGGGGCTTAACTGAGCAGTTCTTC.

The V gene is TRBV11-3, the J gene TRBJ2-7; TRBD1 agrees at 8 bases. The CDR3 sequence is 13 residues long. Germline CDR1 and CDR2: SGHNT and YENEEA. V was pared by 10 bases and J by 2 bases, with 7 bases of the junction left unmatched. DNA of the CDR3: TGTGCCATTTCCAGGGGGCCTGCCTACGAGCAGTACTTC. It codes for CAISRGPAYEQYF.

This clone was found once. The V call is TRBV4-3, the J call TRBJ1-1; D unclear. Germline V gene sequence: CDR1 LGHNA, CDR2 YSLEER. The V end was cut by 0 bases, the J end by 0 bases, with 5 bases between. The CDR3 has 14 amino acids. The CDR3 DNA sequence: TGCGCCAGCAGCCAAGATCGGGTGAACACTGAAGCTTTCTTT. The encoded protein is CASSQDRVNTEAFF.

The chain links TRBV7-9 to TRBJ2-7, with D tentatively TRBD1 (5 bases). The CDR3 extends over 14 amino acids. Germline-derived CDR1 and CDR2 are SEHNR and FQNEAQ (reference sequence). Trimming left V 1 base short and J 6 bases short, with 13 bases between. CDR3 DNA sequence: TGTGCCAGCAGCTTAGAGTCAGGGAAACGCGAGCAGTACTTC. Translating it yields CASSLESGKREQYF.

The chain is built from TRBV7-8 and TRBJ1-1; D ambiguous. The V gene's germline CDR1 is SGHVS and CDR2 FQNEAQ. The CDR3 extends over 13 amino acids. The V end was cut by 5 bases, the J end by 0 bases, with 7 bases between. The CDR3 DNA follows: TGTGCCAGCAGCCCAAACATGAACACTGAAGCTTTCTTT. It specifies CASSPNMNTEAFF.

The chain joins TRBV5-1 to TRBJ1-2; maybe TRBD1 (5 bases). Germline CDR1 and CDR2: SGHRS and YFSETQ. Trimming cost V 4 bases and J 6 bases, with 13 bases left between them. CDR3 size: 13 residues. Written as DNA, the CDR3 is TGCGCCAGCAGCCACGAGACAGTAAATGGCTACACCTTC. The encoded protein is CASSHETVNGYTF.